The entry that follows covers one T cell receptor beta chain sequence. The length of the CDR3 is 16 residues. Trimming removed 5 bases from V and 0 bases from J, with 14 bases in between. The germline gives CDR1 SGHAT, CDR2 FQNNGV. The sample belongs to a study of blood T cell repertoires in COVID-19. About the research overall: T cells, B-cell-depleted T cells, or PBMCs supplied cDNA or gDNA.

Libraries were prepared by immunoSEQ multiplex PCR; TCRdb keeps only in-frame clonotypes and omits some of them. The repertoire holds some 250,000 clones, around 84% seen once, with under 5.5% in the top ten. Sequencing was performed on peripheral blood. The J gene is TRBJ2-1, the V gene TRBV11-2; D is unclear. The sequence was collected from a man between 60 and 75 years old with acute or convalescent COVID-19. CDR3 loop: CASSPGSKSSYNEQFF. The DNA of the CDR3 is TGTGCCAGCAGCCCCGGGTCAAAGAGCTCCTACAATGAGCAGTTCTTC.